This T cell receptor beta chain derives from a study of a mutant IDH1 vaccine in newly diagnosed glioma. Study details: During weeks 1, 3, 5, 7, 11, 15, 19 and 23, patients received eight vaccinations. The start of vaccination came 4-6 weeks after radiotherapy alone, or with temozolomide cycles. Patients were pretreated with radiotherapy, temozolomide, or both, mostly both. Sex distribution of treated patients was approximately 60% male and about 38% female; mean age was 40.4 years.

The protocol was immunoSEQ multiplex PCR, while the TCRdb copy is restricted to in-frame clones and leaves out a portion. The sample lists 20,000 to 25,000 clones; roughly three quarters were seen once. CDR1 is LGHNA and CDR2 is YSLEER in the germline V gene. There are 20 residues in the CDR3. V lost 4 bases and J 0 bases, leaving 25 bases between the germline ends. Described time point: week 11, during vaccination. A 20-mer mutant IDH1 peptide at 300 ug was injected subcutaneously with topical imiquimod. To note about this clone: The antigen is unknown.

The clonotype was recovered from a man aged 18 to 35 with glioma. Some clones in this sample may be carry-over from other donors' samples. The chain couples TRBV4-3 to TRBJ2-1, with D perhaps TRBD1 or TRBD2 (5 bases each). The source material was peripheral blood mononuclear cells (PBMCs), sampled from a glioma patient whose treatment included an IDH1 peptide vaccine. CDR3 sequence: CASSPSKGVGLPYSYNEQFF. The CDR3 nucleotides are TGCGCCAGCAGCCCGTCCAAAGGGGTAGGACTCCCTTACTCCTACAATGAGCAGTTCTTC.